Reported below is one T cell receptor (beta chain). Its antigen is not known. Germline V lookup: CDR1 SGDLS, CDR2 YYNGEE. V lost 7 bases to trimming and J lost 1 base; unmatched junction nucleotides: 3. The CDR3 is made up of 14 amino acids. TCRdb keeps only in-frame clones here, not all; method: immunoSEQ multiplex PCR. The table includes fewer than 15,000 clones, around 68% detected once. The data were obtained in a study of tumor-infiltrating lymphocytes in localized non-small cell lung cancer. Findings of the study overall: Tumors had more T cell infiltration than uninvolved lung, per TCRbeta sequencing and CD3 counts. No T-cell fraction difference was seen between IM1 and IM2 tumors. Tumor T-cell fraction was not associated with recurrence-free survival. Different pieces of the same tissue went to different assays, confounding technical variation with intratumor heterogeneity.

This clonotype was obtained from a human donor with non-small cell lung cancer. The sequenced material came from lung tumor tissue. The chain is built from TRBV9 and TRBJ2-5; 11 positions match TRBD2. DNA of the CDR3: TGTGCCAGCGGGACTAGCGGACCCCAAGAGACCCAGTACTTC. Its translation is CASGTSGPQETQYF.